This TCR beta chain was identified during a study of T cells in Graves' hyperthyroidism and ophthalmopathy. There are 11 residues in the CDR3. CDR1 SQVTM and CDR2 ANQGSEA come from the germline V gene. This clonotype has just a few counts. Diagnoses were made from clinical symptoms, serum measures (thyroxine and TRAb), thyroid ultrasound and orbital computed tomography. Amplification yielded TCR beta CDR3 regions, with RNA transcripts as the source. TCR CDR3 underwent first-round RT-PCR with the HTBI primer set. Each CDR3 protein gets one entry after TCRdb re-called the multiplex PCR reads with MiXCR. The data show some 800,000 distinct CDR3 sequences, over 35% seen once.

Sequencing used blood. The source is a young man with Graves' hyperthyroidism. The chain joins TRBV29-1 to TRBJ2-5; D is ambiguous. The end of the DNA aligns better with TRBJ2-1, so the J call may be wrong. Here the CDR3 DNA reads TGCAGCGTCCACGACTACAATGAGCAGTTCTTC. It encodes CSVHDYNEQFF.